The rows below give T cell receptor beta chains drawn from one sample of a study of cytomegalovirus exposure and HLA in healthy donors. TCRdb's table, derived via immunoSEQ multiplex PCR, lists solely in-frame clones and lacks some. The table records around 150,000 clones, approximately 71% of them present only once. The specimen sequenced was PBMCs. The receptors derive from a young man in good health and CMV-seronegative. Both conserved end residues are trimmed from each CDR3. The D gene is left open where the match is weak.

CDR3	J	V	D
AWSVGLSYEQY	TRBJ2-7	TRBV30	TRBD2
ASSPRGDGLRTDTQY	TRBJ2-3	TRBV18	.
ASSPSHRAGEQF	TRBJ2-1	TRBV4-2	.
AWNRGLYGFQETQY	TRBJ2-5	TRBV30	.
ASSLGQGAVSIPQH	TRBJ1-5	TRBV7-3	TRBD1
ASSLYGGDTEAF	TRBJ1-1	TRBV6-1	.
ASSGGTDYGYT	TRBJ1-2	TRBV2	TRBD1
ASSSPTSGPLSSYNEQF	TRBJ2-1	TRBV7-3	TRBD2
ASSQDHPDSLFTYGYT	TRBJ1-2	TRBV4-1	.
ASSSSAASSYNEQF	TRBJ2-1	TRBV2	.
ASSPLRENTGELF	TRBJ2-2	TRBV19	.
SALGGTQY	TRBJ2-3	TRBV20-1	.
ASQRSLGDTDTQY	TRBJ2-3	TRBV14	.
ASSKARAGTDTQY	TRBJ2-3	TRBV19	.
AIRNPARGVGEQY	TRBJ2-7	TRBV10-3	.
ASSPGTSVGGEQF	TRBJ2-1	TRBV7-8	TRBD2
ASSKGTSGSHEQY	TRBJ2-7	TRBV10-1	TRBD2
ASSVSPGQGLSEAF	TRBJ1-1	TRBV5-5	TRBD1
ASSQVVAGTYEQY	TRBJ2-7	TRBV4-2	TRBD2
ASSVGLADTYEQY	TRBJ2-7	TRBV9	TRBD2
ASSQLGTDNEKLF	TRBJ1-4	TRBV6-5	TRBD1
ASSPTPYNEQF	TRBJ2-1	TRBV18	.
ASSLASGGNEQF	TRBJ2-1	TRBV5-8	TRBD1
ASSVRQNNGETQY	TRBJ2-5	TRBV5-1	.
ASSRGGGETQY	TRBJ2-5	TRBV11-2	TRBD2
ASRPRGGGPYEQY	TRBJ2-7	TRBV12-2	.
ASSRSPTGEAF	TRBJ1-1	TRBV18	TRBD1
AWSVHLGHQH	TRBJ1-5	TRBV30	.
ASSLVSDYTGELF	TRBJ2-2	TRBV5-1	.
ASSPRASGRQETQY	TRBJ2-5	TRBV18	TRBD2
ASRLEGTGGTEAF	TRBJ1-1	TRBV12-2	.
ASRDRGNTEAF	TRBJ1-1	TRBV6-1	TRBD1
ASSQGAGTSTDTQY	TRBJ2-3	TRBV4-1	.
ASSIEDSGANVLT	TRBJ2-6	TRBV19	.
ASGLALGLAGGPTYEQY	TRBJ2-7	TRBV12-5	TRBD2
ASSYSASGMREQF	TRBJ2-1	TRBV6-5	TRBD2
ATSREASATDTQY	TRBJ2-3	TRBV15	.
SSSLAGGAANEKLF	TRBJ1-4	TRBV7-9	.
AWRTTGDTEAF	TRBJ1-1	TRBV30	TRBD1
ASSHGVNEQY	TRBJ2-7	TRBV7-9	.
AWSVQGNQPQH	TRBJ1-5	TRBV30	TRBD1
ASSPTPSGANVLT	TRBJ2-6	TRBV27	.
ASSQSLVNTQY	TRBJ2-3	TRBV6-5	.
ASSLSGKGVGLGGTQY	TRBJ2-3	TRBV27	.
ASSLAASGESLSYNEQF	TRBJ2-1	TRBV11-1	TRBD2
ASRTSGRGNEQF	TRBJ2-1	TRBV6-6	TRBD2
ASSPQPSYEQY	TRBJ2-7	TRBV7-7	.
ASSFSGLNQPQH	TRBJ1-5	TRBV27	.
ASSEHGTSLGELF	TRBJ2-2	TRBV6-1	TRBD2
ASSPSEETQY	TRBJ2-5	TRBV18	.
ASSLGETDINEQY	TRBJ2-7	TRBV11-2	.
ASSFAGEETQY	TRBJ2-5	TRBV11-2	.
ASSLATGLVNGEQY	TRBJ2-7	TRBV5-1	TRBD2
ASSLAGGLRNNEQF	TRBJ2-1	TRBV5-1	TRBD2
ASSSVRLRAQY	TRBJ2-3	TRBV27	.
ASSLVPGTGKETQY	TRBJ2-5	TRBV5-1	TRBD1
ASSLAVSGEQF	TRBJ2-1	TRBV5-4	TRBD2
ASSPPDRITGELF	TRBJ2-2	TRBV5-1	TRBD1
ASSPRTGSMGNTEAF	TRBJ1-1	TRBV18	TRBD1
ASSPWDTGYEQY	TRBJ2-7	TRBV27	.